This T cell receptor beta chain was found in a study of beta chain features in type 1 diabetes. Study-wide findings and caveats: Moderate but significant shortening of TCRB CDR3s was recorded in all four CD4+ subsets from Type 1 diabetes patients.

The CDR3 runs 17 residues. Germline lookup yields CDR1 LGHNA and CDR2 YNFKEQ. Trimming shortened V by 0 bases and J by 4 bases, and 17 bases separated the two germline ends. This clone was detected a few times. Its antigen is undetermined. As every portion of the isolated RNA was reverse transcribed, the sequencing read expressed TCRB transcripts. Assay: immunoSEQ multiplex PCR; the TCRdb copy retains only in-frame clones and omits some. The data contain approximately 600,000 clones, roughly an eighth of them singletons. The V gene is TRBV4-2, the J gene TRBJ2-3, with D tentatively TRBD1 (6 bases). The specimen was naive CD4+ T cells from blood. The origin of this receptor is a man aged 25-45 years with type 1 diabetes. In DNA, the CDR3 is TGTGCCAGCAGCCAAGAAGGGGGAGAGGTGGGCCCAGATACGCAGTATTTT. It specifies CASSQEGGEVGPDTQYF.